This entry lists 30 T cell receptor beta chains sequenced from one sample in a study of blood T cell repertoires in COVID-19. Data came from immunoSEQ multiplex PCR; TCRdb stores just in-frame clones and leaves some out. The data hold 200,000 to 250,000 clones, with about four fifths observed a single time. Sequencing input: peripheral blood. These receptors originate from a woman of 80 years or more with acute or convalescent COVID-19.

This chain joins TRBV29-1 and TRBJ1-4; D is unresolved. CDR1 and CDR2 from the germline V gene are SQVTM and ANQGSEA. The V gene lost 6 bases and the J gene lost 2 bases, with 10 bases spanning the gap. The CDR3 is 13 residues long. CDR3 DNA sequence: TGCAGCGTGGGGAGGGCGACTAATGAAAAACTGTTTTTT. Translation gives CSVGRATNEKLFF.

The chain is built from TRBV9 and TRBJ1-1; D not resolved. Trimming pared 6 bases from V and 4 bases from J, leaving 16 bases between. In germline, CDR1 is SGDLS, CDR2 YYNGEE. There are 14 residues in the CDR3. CDR3: CASTPDWTPTEAFF. The CDR3, as DNA: TGTGCCAGCACCCCGGACTGGACCCCCACTGAAGCTTTCTTT.

The J gene is TRBJ1-2, the V gene TRBV5-1; D is possibly TRBD1 (5 bases). CDR3 length: 13 amino acids. Trimming removed 0 bases at V and 7 bases at J, with 10 bases between. Looked up from germline, CDR1 is SGHRS and CDR2 is YFSETQ. CDR3 coding DNA: TGCGCCAGCAGCTTGGCTCAGGGCGGTGGCTACACCTTC. Its translation: CASSLAQGGGYTF.

The gene calls are TRBV4-2 and TRBJ1-2; 12 nucleotides match TRBD1. The CDR3 sequence is 17 residues long. V was clipped by 5 bases and J by 3 bases; unmatched bases: 10. Germline CDR1 LGHNA, CDR2 YNFKEQ. This chain's CDR3 is CASSYLSGTGGDYGYTF. As DNA, the CDR3 is TGTGCCAGCAGCTACCTATCCGGGACAGGGGGCGACTATGGCTACACCTTC.

This clone was found once. The V gene is TRBV5-8, the J gene TRBJ2-2; 8 bases agree with TRBD2. CDR3 size: 15 residues. The ends lost 2 bases at V and 4 bases at J; junction bases unmatched: 4. Germline values: CDR1 SGHTS, CDR2 YDEGEE. CDR3 region: CASSFSGSATGELFF. For the CDR3, the DNA is TGTGCCAGCAGCTTCAGCGGGAGTGCCACCGGGGAGCTGTTTTTT.

This clone was picked up a small number of times. The chain's CDR3 is CASSSRLAEYNEQFF. The CDR3 DNA is TGTGCCAGCAGCTCCCGACTAGCGGAATACAATGAGCAGTTCTTC. The chain employs TRBV7-6 and TRBJ2-1; 9 bases line up with TRBD2. With V trimmed by 4 bases and J by 4 bases, 5 bases remained unmatched. The CDR3 consists of 15 residues. The germline V gene has CDR1 SGHVS and CDR2 FNYEAQ.

In its sample, this clone was seen a few times. This CDR3 is CASSQDRGGGYTF. In nucleotides, the CDR3 is TGCGCCAGCAGCCAGGACAGGGGCGGGGGCTACACCTTC. The chain has TRBV4-3 and TRBJ1-2, with TRBD1 matching over 9 bases. Looked up from germline, CDR1 is LGHNA and CDR2 is YSLEER. With 3 bases clipped from V and 8 bases from J, the junction kept 4 bases outside the gene matches. The CDR3 has 13 amino acids.

The CDR3 DNA reads as TGTGCCAGCAGTTACACTCCGGGGGCCTACGAGCAGTACTTC. It encodes CASSYTPGAYEQYF. The chain has TRBV6-5 and TRBJ2-7, with D tentatively TRBD2 (6 bases). Looked up from germline, CDR1 is MNHEY and CDR2 is SVGAGI. Deletions cut 2 bases from V and 2 bases from J, with 10 bases between. This CDR3 is built from 14 residues.

This chain uses TRBV12-1 with TRBJ2-3; the table assigns TRBD2, which was not confirmed against the DNA. TRBV12-1 is described as a pseudogene. This CDR3 region has 16 residues. The CDR3 loop reads CASSWEREWSTDTQYF. The CDR3 nucleotides read TGTGCCAGCAGCTGGGAGCGGGAGTGGAGCACAGATACGCAGTATTTT.

The V call is TRBV5-4, the J call TRBJ1-6; 8 bases are a match to TRBD1. V lost 4 bases, J lost 3 bases, and 3 bases stayed unmatched. This CDR3 is built from 15 residues. Per the germline V gene, CDR1 is SGHNT and CDR2 is YYREEE (reference sequence). The CDR3 here is CASSPGTGYNSPLHF. CDR3 in DNA: TGTGCCAGCAGCCCCGGGACAGGCTATAATTCACCCCTCCACTTT.

This clone was picked up one time. The chain combines TRBV12-1 with TRBJ1-5. TRBV12-1 is labeled a pseudogene. This CDR3 is 13 amino acids long. The CDR3 protein is CASRGRVWRPQHF. In DNA, the CDR3 is TGTGCCAGCAGGGGGAGGGTTTGGCGGCCCCAGCATTTT.

The V and J genes are TRBV7-6 and TRBJ2-5; 9 bases map to TRBD1. Germline V gene lookup returns CDR1 SGHVS and CDR2 FNYEAQ. The V gene end was trimmed by 0 bases and the J gene end by 4 bases; junction bases not matched to a gene: 6. The CDR3 spans 16 residues. The CDR3 reads CASSLAGTGYGETQYF. DNA of the CDR3: TGTGCCAGCAGCTTAGCGGGGACAGGGTACGGAGAGACCCAGTACTTC.

DNA for the CDR3: TGTGCCATCAGTGATATGCCGGGGACAGACGCTGGAACCTTC. It encodes CAISDMPGTDAGTF. V gene TRBV10-3 combines with J gene TRBJ1-2, with 7 bases that match TRBD1. V lost 3 bases to trimming and J lost 14 bases; unmatched junction nucleotides: 15. This CDR3 contains 14 residues. Per germline, CDR1 ENHRY and CDR2 SYGVKD.

This chain joins TRBV4-2 and TRBJ2-2; 8 nucleotides match TRBD2. There are 17 residues in the CDR3. Per the germline V gene, CDR1 is LGHNA and CDR2 is YNFKEQ. Trimming at V came to 7 bases and at J to 0 bases, leaving 10 bases not matched to a gene. The CDR3 bases are TGTGCCAGCAAGCCGGGGGGGCTAGCCGCGAACACCGGGGAGCTGTTTTTT. The encoded protein is CASKPGGLAANTGELFF.

In its sample, this clone was seen a few times. The genes are TRBV3-1 (or the pseudogene TRBV3-2) and TRBJ1-5, with unresolved D. This CDR3 spans 16 amino acids. Germline V gives CDR1 LGHDT, CDR2 YNNKEL (reference sequence). Trimming removed 1 base from V and 1 base from J, with 11 bases in between. CDR3 region: CASSQGTGGSNQPQHF. DNA for the CDR3: TGTGCCAGCAGCCAAGGTACTGGCGGGAGCAATCAGCCCCAGCATTTT.

This clone was seen only a few times. V and J are TRBV6-1 and TRBJ2-1, with 9 bases matching TRBD1. CDR1 and CDR2 from the germline V gene are MNHNS and SASEGT. The V gene end was trimmed by 2 bases and the J gene end by 8 bases; junction bases not matched to a gene: 4. This CDR3 has 14 amino acids. The DNA for the CDR3 is TGTGCCAGCAGTGAAACAGGGGGCAGAGATGAGCAGTTCTTC. This gives the protein CASSETGGRDEQFF.

This chain links TRBV28 with TRBJ1-2; 9 nucleotides match TRBD1. The J segment lost 2 bases and the V segment lost 8 bases, leaving 9 bases of the junction unmatched. Germline lookup yields CDR1 MDHEN and CDR2 SYDVKM. The CDR3 totals 15 residues. The CDR3 loop reads CASSTLGTGNYGYTF. The CDR3 DNA is TGTGCCAGCTCCACCCTCGGGACAGGGAACTATGGCTACACCTTC.

The rearrangement uses TRBV18 and TRBJ2-7; TRBD1 aligns across 11 bases. Germline values: CDR1 KGHSH, CDR2 LQKENI. J was trimmed by 3 bases and V by 4 bases; bases with no gene match: 5. This CDR3 region has 15 residues. DNA of the CDR3: TGTGCCAGCTCACAAACCGGGACAGGGGGCTACGAGCAGTACTTC. It translates to CASSQTGTGGYEQYF.

This rearrangement joins TRBV15 to TRBJ2-1; D gene ambiguous. The CDR3 covers 15 residues. Trimming stripped 2 bases from V and 5 bases from J, with 13 bases between. Germline lookup yields CDR1 LNHNV and CDR2 YYDKDF (reference sequence). CDR3 residues: CATSRLRSSDNEQFF. The CDR3 DNA follows: TGTGCCACCAGCAGACTGAGGTCGTCGGACAATGAGCAGTTCTTC.

The chain uses TRBV10-3 and TRBJ1-1, with 8 bases that match TRBD1. CDR3 length: 14 amino acids. Germline V gene data show CDR1 as ENHRY and CDR2 as SYGVKD. After removal of 5 bases from V and 3 bases from J, the junction contained 5 bases not matched to a gene. The CDR3 is CAISKGQGDTEAFF. The DNA of the CDR3 is TGTGCCATCAGTAAAGGACAGGGCGACACTGAAGCTTTCTTT.

This rearrangement joins TRBV5-6 to TRBJ2-7; TRBD2 agrees at 7 bases. This CDR3 spans 13 amino acids. V shed 1 base, J shed 3 bases, and the junction held 1 base outside the gene matches. Germline V gives CDR1 SGHDT, CDR2 YYEEEE. The CDR3 bases are TGTGCCAGCAGCTTGACGGGAGGCTACGAGCAGTACTTC. This translates into CASSLTGGYEQYF. The whole variable domain, remainder taken from reference TRBV5-6 and TRBJ2-7, is DAGVTQSPTHLIKTRGQQVTLRCSPKSGHDTVSWYQQALGQGPQFIFQYYEEEERQRGNFPDRFSGHQFPNYSSELNVNALLLGDSALYLCASSLTGGYEQYFGPGTRLTVT.

This rearrangement joins TRBV6-5 to TRBJ2-5; 13 bases fit TRBD2. The CDR3 runs to 16 residues. The germline CDR1 and CDR2 sequences are MNHEY and SVGAGI. After removal of 0 bases from V and 2 bases from J, the junction contained 0 bases not matched to a gene. The CDR3 nucleotides read TGTGCCAGCAGTTACTCGGGACTAGCGGGGCAAGAGACCCAGTACTTC. Residues: CASSYSGLAGQETQYF.

This chain links TRBV2 with TRBJ2-3, with D perhaps TRBD2 (5 bases). This CDR3 comprises 14 residues. CDR1 and CDR2 from the germline V gene are SNHLY and FYNNEI. V lost 9 bases and J lost 1, with 14 bases in between. Written as DNA, the CDR3 is TGTGCCAGTTGGACTTTTCCTGGCACAGATACGCAGTATTTT. Translating gives CASWTFPGTDTQYF.

This chain joins TRBV5-1 and TRBJ1-4; TRBD1 matches 7 bases. This CDR3 has 14 amino acids. Trimming cost V 2 bases and J 6 bases; bases outside gene matches: 4. CDR1 and CDR2 from the germline V gene are SGHRS and YFSETQ. The DNA of the CDR3 is TGCGCCAGCAGCTTCGGGACAGTTGATGAAAAACTGTTTTTT. Encoded protein: CASSFGTVDEKLFF.

V and J are TRBV28 and TRBJ1-5; weak D call: TRBD1 (5 bases). The V end lost 3 bases, the J end lost 1 base, and 10 bases lay between the germline ends. Germline assignment: CDR1 MDHEN and CDR2 SYDVKM. CDR3 size: 15 residues. CDR3 amino acids: CASSLRRASNQPQHF. CDR3 nucleotides: TGTGCCAGCAGTTTGCGCAGGGCCAGCAATCAGCCCCAGCATTTT.

CDR3 sequence reads: CASSQDDRGNEKLFF. DNA of the CDR3: TGCGCCAGCAGCCAAGATGATAGGGGTAATGAAAAACTGTTTTTT. The rearrangement links TRBV4-3 to TRBJ1-4, with D possibly being TRBD1 (5 bases). There are 15 residues in the CDR3. Germline CDR1 reads LGHNA; CDR2 reads YSLEER. Between the trimmed V and J ends, which lost 0 bases and 4 bases, there was a span of 9 bases.

The genes are TRBV28 and TRBJ2-5; the D gene is possibly TRBD2 (5 bases). This CDR3 comprises 15 residues. Germline loops: CDR1 MDHEN, CDR2 SYDVKM. Deletions cut 5 bases from V and 3 bases from J, with 16 bases between. The CDR3 nucleotides read TGTGCCAGCAGTCCTACGGGGTTGGCTAAAGAGACCCAGTACTTC. This sequence encodes CASSPTGLAKETQYF.

The chain has TRBV28 and TRBJ2-7; TRBD1 is a possible D gene (6 bases). Trimming removed 0 bases at V and 13 bases at J, with 16 bases between. This CDR3 is built from 13 residues. Looked up from germline, CDR1 is MDHEN and CDR2 is SYDVKM. CDR3 region: CASSLWSRDTTYF. In DNA, the CDR3 is TGTGCCAGCAGTTTATGGTCCCGGGACACAACCTACTTC.

This rearrangement joins TRBV28 to TRBJ1-2, with TRBD1 as a possible D gene (5 bases). The CDR3 totals 14 residues. The germline V gene encodes CDR1 MDHEN and CDR2 SYDVKM. Between the trimmed V and J ends, which lost 4 bases and 5 bases, there was a span of 14 bases. This CDR3 reads CASSSAGAGYGYTF. The CDR3 nucleotides read TGTGCCAGCAGTTCAGCTGGGGCGGGATATGGCTACACCTTC.

This clone occurred a few times. The V gene is TRBV9, the J gene TRBJ2-7; TRBD2 matches at 8 bases. Trimming cost V 3 bases and J 6 bases; bases outside gene matches: 14. Germline CDR1 is SGDLS and CDR2 is YYNGEE. The CDR3 extends over 16 amino acids. CDR3 in DNA: TGTGCCAGCAGCGACTCAGCGGGGGCGTGGAAAAGCGAGCAGTACTTC. Translated, it gives CASSDSAGAWKSEQYF. The variable domain in full, with the rest retrieved from reference TRBV9 and TRBJ2-7, is DSGVTQTPKHLITATGQRVTLRCSPRSGDLSVYWYQQSLDQGLQFLIQYYNGEERAKGNILERFSAQQFPDLHSELNLSSLELGDSALYFCASSDSAGAWKSEQYFGPGTRLTVT.